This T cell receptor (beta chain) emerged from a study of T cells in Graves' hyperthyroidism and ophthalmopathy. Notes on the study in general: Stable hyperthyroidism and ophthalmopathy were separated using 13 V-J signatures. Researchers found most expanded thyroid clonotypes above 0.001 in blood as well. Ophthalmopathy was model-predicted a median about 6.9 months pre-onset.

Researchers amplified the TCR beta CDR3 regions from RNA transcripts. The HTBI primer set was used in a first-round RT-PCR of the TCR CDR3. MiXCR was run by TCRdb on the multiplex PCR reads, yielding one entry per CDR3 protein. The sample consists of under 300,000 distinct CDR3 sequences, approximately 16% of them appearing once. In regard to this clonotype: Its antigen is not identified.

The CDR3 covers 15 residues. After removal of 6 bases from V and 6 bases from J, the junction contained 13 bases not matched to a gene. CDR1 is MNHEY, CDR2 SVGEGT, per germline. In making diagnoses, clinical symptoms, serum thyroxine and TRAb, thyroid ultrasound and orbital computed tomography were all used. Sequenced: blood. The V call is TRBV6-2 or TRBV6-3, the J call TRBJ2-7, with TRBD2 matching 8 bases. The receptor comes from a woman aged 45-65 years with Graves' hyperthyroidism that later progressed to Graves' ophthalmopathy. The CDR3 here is CASSPAGTREGEQYF. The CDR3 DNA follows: TGTGCCAGCAGCCCCGCCGGGACTAGAGAGGGCGAGCAGTACTTC.